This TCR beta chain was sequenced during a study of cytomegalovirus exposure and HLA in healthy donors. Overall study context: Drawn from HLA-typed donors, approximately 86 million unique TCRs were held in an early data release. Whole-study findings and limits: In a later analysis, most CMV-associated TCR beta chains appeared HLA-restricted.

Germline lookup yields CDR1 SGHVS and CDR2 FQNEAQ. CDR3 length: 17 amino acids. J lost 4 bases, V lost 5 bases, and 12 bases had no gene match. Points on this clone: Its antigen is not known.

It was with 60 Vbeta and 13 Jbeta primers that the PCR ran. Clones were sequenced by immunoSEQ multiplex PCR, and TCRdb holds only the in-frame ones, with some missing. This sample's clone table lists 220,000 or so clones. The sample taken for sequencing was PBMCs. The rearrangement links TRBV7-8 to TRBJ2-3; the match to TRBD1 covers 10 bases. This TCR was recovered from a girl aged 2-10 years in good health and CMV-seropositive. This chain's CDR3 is CASSPVGGTGVADTQYF. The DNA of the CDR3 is TGTGCCAGCAGCCCCGTTGGGGGGACAGGGGTCGCAGATACGCAGTATTTT.